The next 29 T cell receptor beta chains were all read from a single sample in a study of T-cell memory formation after mild COVID-19. TCRdb reprocessed the 5' RACE reads via MiXCR and lists one record per CDR3 protein. This table holds about 82,000 distinct CDR3 sequences, 13% found once. Sequencing used PBMCs or a T cell subset sorted from them (not recorded which). All receptors derive from a man between 18 and 35 years old who had mild COVID-19 (a few samples of this study predate the infection). Cell type and time point are not known.

The chain carries TRBV5-1 and TRBJ2-2; 8 nucleotides match TRBD1. CDR1 and CDR2 (germline): SGHRS, YFSETQ. After removal of 4 bases from V and 4 bases from J, the junction contained 9 bases not matched to a gene. The CDR3 has 16 residues. CDR3 amino acids: CASSLRQGRPTGELFF. The CDR3, as DNA: TGCGCCAGCAGCCTAAGACAGGGGCGTCCCACCGGGGAGCTGTTTTTT.

The rearrangement uses TRBV4-1 and TRBJ1-5, with TRBD1 as a possible D gene (5 bases). The CDR3 consists of 14 residues. With 1 base removed from V and 3 bases from J, the gap between germline ends came to 7 bases. In germline, CDR1 is MGHRA, CDR2 YSYEKL. In DNA, the CDR3 is TGCGCCAGCAGCCAAGTAGGGACCAATCAGCCCCAGCATTTT. It encodes CASSQVGTNQPQHF.

In its sample, this clonotype was seen many times. This chain connects TRBV19 to TRBJ1-1; possibly TRBD1 for D (5 bases). Trimming took 5 bases from V and 3 from J, leaving 7 bases between them. This CDR3 has 12 amino acids. CDR1 and CDR2 from the germline V gene are LNHDA and SQIVND (reference sequence). CDR3 sequence reads: CASSGTDTEAFF. As DNA, the CDR3 is TGTGCCAGTAGTGGGACGGACACTGAAGCTTTCTTT.

The V gene is TRBV4-3, the J gene TRBJ1-1, with a possible D match to TRBD1 (6 bases). V dropped 0 bases and J dropped 6 bases, with 14 bases sitting between them. Germline-derived CDR1 and CDR2 are LGHNA and YSLEER. The CDR3 is made up of 15 amino acids. CDR3 in DNA: TGCGCCAGCAGCCAAGATCATGGGGGCGGGCCTGAAGCTTTCTTT. Amino acids: CASSQDHGGGPEAFF.

This chain joins TRBV3-1 and TRBJ2-1, with TRBD2 matching 11 bases. CDR1 is LGHDT, CDR2 YNNKEL, per germline (reference sequence). This CDR3 is 15 amino acids long. V gave up 6 bases and J gave up 8 bases; unmatched junction bases: 9. CDR3: CASRYSGGAMDEQFF. CDR3 DNA sequence: TGTGCCAGCAGATATAGCGGGGGGGCCATGGATGAGCAGTTCTTC.

The rearrangement uses TRBV20-1 and TRBJ2-3, with 11 bases lining up with TRBD2. In germline, CDR1 is DFQATT, CDR2 SNEGSKA (reference sequence). The CDR3 is made up of 15 amino acids. V lost 1 base, J lost 4 bases, and 4 bases stayed unmatched. CDR3 loop: CSARGIAGGPDTQYF. CDR3 sequence (DNA): TGCAGTGCTAGAGGGATAGCGGGGGGGCCAGATACGCAGTATTTT.

This clonotype has more than one count but fewer than ten. V and J are TRBV29-1 and TRBJ1-5, with D tentatively TRBD1 (6 bases). Deletions cut 4 bases from V and 2 bases from J, with 6 bases between. Per the germline V gene, CDR1 is SQVTM and CDR2 is ANQGSEA. The CDR3 runs to 12 residues. CDR3 region: CSVGQGNQPQHF. Written as DNA, the CDR3 is TGCAGCGTTGGACAGGGCAATCAGCCCCAGCATTTT.

This clonotype was found a few times. The chain uses TRBV27 and TRBJ2-3; D call uncertain. The CDR3 runs to 14 residues. Germline V gives CDR1 MNHEY, CDR2 SMNVEV (reference sequence). Trimming left V 7 bases short and J 2 bases short, with 13 bases between. This CDR3 is CASTSLGYTDTQYF. DNA for the CDR3: TGTGCCAGCACTTCTCTTGGGTACACAGATACGCAGTATTTT.

This clonotype was recorded a few times. The V and J genes are TRBV12-5 and TRBJ2-4; 8 bases match TRBD1. Per the germline V gene, CDR1 is LGHNT and CDR2 is FRNRAP. The CDR3 spans 16 residues. V dropped 4 bases and J dropped 7; count of bases not matched to a gene: 12. CDR3 nucleotides: TGTGCTAGTGGTTCAGACTACAGGGGGGCGAAGAACATTCAGTACTTC. This translates into CASGSDYRGAKNIQYF.

This clonotype was seen only a few times. The chain carries TRBV5-1 and TRBJ2-3, with TRBD2 matching 10 bases. In germline, CDR1 is SGHRS, CDR2 YFSETQ. The V segment lost 0 bases and the J segment 5 bases; nucleotides outside the gene matches: 3. CDR3 length equals 15 residues. The CDR3 region is CASSLELAGIDTQYF. The CDR3 DNA reads as TGCGCCAGCAGCTTGGAACTAGCGGGGATAGATACGCAGTATTTT.

This chain uses TRBV19 with TRBJ2-1; 10 bases fit TRBD1. After removal of 4 bases from V and 9 bases from J, the junction contained 9 bases not matched to a gene. The CDR3 spans 15 residues. CDR1 and CDR2 from the germline V gene are LNHDA and SQIVND (reference sequence). CDR3 residues: CASSTTSTGGGEQFF. The CDR3 DNA reads as TGTGCCAGTAGTACCACGTCGACAGGGGGCGGTGAGCAGTTCTTC.

This clonotype was recorded a few times. The rearrangement links TRBV11-2 to TRBJ2-3; 7 nucleotides align to TRBD1. CDR1 is SGHAT, CDR2 FQNNGV, per germline. Germline trimming cut 5 bases from V and 6 bases from J; bases unmatched to any gene: 11. This CDR3 region has 15 residues. The CDR3 region has the DNA TGTGCCAGCAGCCCCCCCTCGACAGGGTTGGATACGCAGTATTTT. This gives the protein CASSPPSTGLDTQYF.

J is TRBJ1-1 and V is TRBV29-1; weak D call: TRBD1 (6 bases). Per the germline V gene, CDR1 is SQVTM and CDR2 is ANQGSEA. The germline V and J ends were trimmed by 5 bases and 1 base, with 8 bases remaining between them. This CDR3 is 12 amino acids long. CDR3 residues: CSVIGGNTEAFF. Written as DNA, the CDR3 is TGCAGCGTTATAGGGGGGAACACTGAAGCTTTCTTT.

V and J are TRBV6-5 and TRBJ2-1; D perhaps matches TRBD2 (5 bases). V lost 4 bases, J lost 4 bases, and 14 bases lay in between. Germline V CDR1 and CDR2: MNHEY, SVGAGI. CDR3 length equals 15 residues. The CDR3 DNA reads TGTGCCAGCAGTTTGCCGGGGTTCTCGTACAATGAGCAGTTCTTC. Encoded protein: CASSLPGFSYNEQFF.

This clonotype was counted a few times. The chain recombines TRBV11-2 with TRBJ2-4, with TRBD2 matching over 8 bases. The ends lost 6 bases at V and 7 bases at J; junction bases unmatched: 8. Germline lookup yields CDR1 SGHAT and CDR2 FQNNGV. The CDR3 runs 14 residues. The CDR3 sequence is CASREAGAGNIQYF. CDR3 nucleotides: TGTGCCAGCAGGGAAGCGGGGGCCGGCAACATTCAGTACTTC.

This rearrangement joins TRBV6-2 or TRBV6-3 to TRBJ1-2; D possibly corresponds to TRBD1 (6 bases). V was clipped by 6 bases and J by 2 bases, with 13 bases between them. The CDR3 covers 14 residues. CDR1 MNHEY and CDR2 SVGEGT come from the germline V gene. CDR3 nucleotides: TGTGCCAGCAGCCCACCCGGACAGAACTATGGCTACACCTTC. This translates into CASSPPGQNYGYTF.

The V call is TRBV4-3, the J call TRBJ2-6; 8 nucleotides align to TRBD1. Germline V lookup: CDR1 LGHNA, CDR2 YSLEER. This CDR3 is 18 amino acids long. V trimming: 0 bases; J trimming: 0 bases; junction bases outside the gene matches: 4. As DNA, the CDR3 is TGCGCCAGCAGCCAAGACTGGCAGGGGGCCTCTGGGGCCAACGTCCTGACTTTC. Protein sequence: CASSQDWQGASGANVLTF.

The rearrangement links TRBV6-6 to TRBJ2-3; 8 bases map to TRBD2. Germline CDR1 and CDR2: MNHNY and SVGAGI (reference sequence). The CDR3 sequence is 14 residues long. After removal of 6 bases from V and 1 base from J, the junction contained 3 bases not matched to a gene. CDR3 nucleotide sequence: TGTGCCAGCAGCAGTAGCGGGGGCACAGATACGCAGTATTTT. Amino acids: CASSSSGGTDTQYF.

This clonotype was seen once. V is TRBV2 and J is TRBJ1-6, with a tentative D call TRBD1 (6 bases). CDR3 length equals 17 residues. Germline CDR1 is SNHLY and CDR2 is FYNNEI. Trimming left V 5 bases short and J 7 bases short, with 21 bases between. In nucleotides, the CDR3 is TGTGCCAGCAGTCAAGGCATAGGGCAGGGGAGCAATTCACCCCTCCACTTT. Residues: CASSQGIGQGSNSPLHF.

There are a few counts of this clonotype. The rearrangement uses TRBV5-1 and TRBJ1-6; 7 nucleotides agree with TRBD1. J was trimmed by 7 bases and V by 4 bases; bases with no gene match: 5. Per the germline V gene, CDR1 is SGHRS and CDR2 is YFSETQ. This CDR3 spans 14 amino acids. The CDR3 region has the DNA TGCGCCAGCAGCCCGACAGGGTGGAATTCACCCCTCCACTTT. Protein: CASSPTGWNSPLHF.

The genes are TRBV11-2 and TRBJ2-7; the D gene is possibly TRBD2 (6 bases). The CDR3 extends over 13 amino acids. V was shortened by 5 bases and J by 3 bases, with 11 bases between the two germline ends. The V gene's germline CDR1 is SGHAT and CDR2 FQNNGV. CDR3 coding DNA: TGTGCCAGCAGCCCCGCGGGGCGCTACGAGCAGTACTTC. It translates to CASSPAGRYEQYF. The complete variable domain, with remaining parts taken from reference TRBV11-2 and TRBJ2-7, reads EAGVAQSPRYKIIEKRQSVAFWCNPISGHATLYWYQQILGQGPKLLIQFQNNGVVDDSQLPKDRFSAERLKGVDSTLKIQPAKLEDSAVYLCASSPAGRYEQYFGPGTRLTVT.

The V and J genes are TRBV4-3 and TRBJ2-7, with 9 bases matching TRBD1. Germline CDR1 and CDR2: LGHNA and YSLEER. V lost 3 bases, J lost 3 bases, and 15 bases stayed unmatched. The CDR3 has 18 amino acids. This chain's CDR3 is CASSQGPGTGYRDYEQYF. The CDR3, as DNA: TGCGCCAGCAGCCAGGGGCCCGGGACAGGGTACCGAGACTACGAGCAGTACTTC.

This clonotype was seen only a few times. The gene calls are TRBV7-6 and TRBJ2-7; D perhaps matches TRBD1 (6 bases). Trimming removed 5 bases from V and 5 bases from J, with 16 bases in between. The CDR3 loop spans 14 amino acids. Germline V gene data show CDR1 as SGHVS and CDR2 as FNYEAQ. As DNA, the CDR3 is TGTGCCAGCAGCCCTCAATTTGGGGGCCACGAGCAGTACTTC. Amino acids: CASSPQFGGHEQYF.

The rearrangement links TRBV10-3 to TRBJ2-7; D is uncertain. This CDR3 is built from 13 residues. The germline V gene has CDR1 ENHRY and CDR2 SYGVKD. Trimming shortened V by 0 bases and J by 5 bases, and 8 bases separated the two germline ends. The CDR3 DNA sequence: TGTGCCATCAGTGAGTCCTCGGGTCACGAGCAGTACGTC. Translated: CAISESSGHEQYV.

This clonotype was seen many times. The chain uses TRBV4-3 and TRBJ2-4; 11 bases are shared with TRBD2. This CDR3 spans 19 amino acids. Germline assignment: CDR1 LGHNA and CDR2 YSLEER. With V trimmed by 0 bases and J by 0 bases, 7 bases remained unmatched. The CDR3 sequence is CASSQDEASGGLAKNIQYF. The CDR3 DNA reads as TGCGCCAGCAGCCAAGACGAGGCTAGCGGGGGGCTAGCCAAAAACATTCAGTACTTC.

This clonotype was seen many times. This CDR3 is CASSLDLRGSGETQYF. CDR3 DNA sequence: TGTGCCAGCAGCTTAGATCTCAGGGGTTCGGGCGAGACCCAGTACTTC. The chain is built from TRBV11-2 and TRBJ2-5; D perhaps matches TRBD1 (6 bases). Germline CDR1 SGHAT, CDR2 FQNNGV. The CDR3 is made up of 16 amino acids. The ends were cut back, 0 bases at V and 5 bases at J, with 16 bases in the middle.

This clonotype was seen only a few times. The chain couples TRBV4-1 to TRBJ2-7; D gene uncertain. Trimming stripped 1 base from V and 2 bases from J, with 6 bases between. Germline CDR1 reads MGHRA; CDR2 reads YSYEKL. The CDR3 spans 13 residues. For the CDR3, the DNA is TGCGCCAGCAGCCAAGCCCTCACCTACGAGCAGTACGTC. Encoded protein: CASSQALTYEQYV.

The rearrangement links TRBV6-6 to TRBJ2-1; 10 positions match TRBD2. This CDR3 region has 16 residues. The germline V gene has CDR1 MNHNY and CDR2 SVGAGI (reference sequence). The V segment lost 2 bases and the J segment 8 bases; nucleotides outside the gene matches: 9. Here the CDR3 reads CASSYGVAGGRDEQFF. The CDR3 nucleotides are TGTGCCAGCAGTTACGGAGTAGCGGGGGGCAGGGATGAGCAGTTCTTC.

This sequence joins TRBV12-3 or TRBV12-4 and TRBJ2-2; tentatively, D is TRBD2 (6 bases). V lost 5 bases and J 5 bases, leaving 12 bases between the germline ends. The CDR3 totals 14 residues. CDR3 nucleotide sequence: TGTGCCAGCAGTCCCGTCGCGGGGACCGGGGAGCTGTTTTTT. Its translation is CASSPVAGTGELFF.